The T cell receptor (beta chain) under discussion was sequenced for a study of T cells in Graves' hyperthyroidism and ophthalmopathy. There are 15 residues in the CDR3. J gave up 6 bases and V 10 bases, and 9 bases lay outside the gene matches. Per germline, CDR1 MDHEN and CDR2 SYDVKM. A single count supports this clonotype. RNA transcripts yielded amplified TCR beta CDR3 regions. HTBI primers were employed in a first-round RT-PCR of the TCR CDR3. TCRdb reprocessed the multiplex PCR reads via MiXCR and lists one record per CDR3 protein. The profile covers 600,000 to 650,000 distinct CDR3 sequences, with 15% to 20% appearing a single time and about 3.8% taken by the ten largest.

The chain joins TRBV28 to TRBJ2-7; 16 bases align to TRBD2. Sequenced sample: blood. This receptor was identified in a woman in her twenties or thirties with Graves' hyperthyroidism. The CDR3 sequence: CATMGTSGREGEQYF. The CDR3 region has the DNA TGTGCCACCATGGGGACTAGCGGGAGGGAAGGCGAGCAGTACTTC.